The rows below give T cell receptor beta chains drawn from one sample of a study of blood T cell repertoires in COVID-19. Sequencing used immunoSEQ multiplex PCR; TCRdb keeps in-frame clones, though not all of them. This sample has some 110,000 clones, with 60% to 85% found just once. Sample: peripheral blood. The receptors derive from a man between 65 and 80 years old with acute or convalescent COVID-19. CDR3s include the opening cysteine and the closing phenylalanine or tryptophan. A D gene is named only where the DNA matches it firmly. Clone size is stated in some rows and not others, as once, few, many or a class when expanded.

clone size: many
V gene: TRBV6-6
J gene: TRBJ1-4
D gene: -
CDR3 protein: CASSYRAEGEKLFF
CDR3 DNA: TGTGCCAGCAGTTACCGGGCAGAGGGTGAAAAACTGTTTTTT

clone size: -
V gene: TRBV30
J gene: TRBJ1-1
D gene: -
CDR3 protein: CAWILSAMNTEAFF
CDR3 DNA: TGTGCCTGGATATTGTCTGCTATGAACACTGAAGCTTTCTTT

clone size: once
V gene: TRBV5-1
J gene: TRBJ1-6
D gene: TRBD1
CDR3 protein: CASSQRSGTGFSPLHF
CDR3 DNA: TGCGCCAGCAGCCAGAGGTCCGGGACAGGGTTTTCACCCCTCCACTTT

clone size: -
V gene: TRBV19
J gene: TRBJ2-7
D gene: TRBD2
CDR3 protein: CASSDVSGVSYEQYF
CDR3 DNA: TGTGCCAGTAGTGATGTCAGCGGGGTTTCCTACGAGCAGTACTTC

clone size: -
V gene: TRBV27
J gene: TRBJ2-7
D gene: -
CDR3 protein: CASSTRFSGSYEQYF
CDR3 DNA: TGTGCCAGCAGTACTAGGTTTAGCGGAAGCTACGAGCAGTACTTC

clone size: -
V gene: TRBV2
J gene: TRBJ2-1
D gene: -
CDR3 protein: CASSALYGGERDEQFF
CDR3 DNA: TGTGCCAGCAGCGCTCTTTATGGTGGGGAGAGGGATGAGCAGTTCTTC

clone size: once
V gene: TRBV6-5
J gene: TRBJ2-3
D gene: -
CDR3 protein: CASSYSRRGGTDTQYF
CDR3 DNA: TGTGCCAGCAGTTACTCGAGGCGGGGAGGCACAGATACGCAGTATTTT

clone size: -
V gene: TRBV30
J gene: TRBJ2-7
D gene: -
CDR3 protein: CAWTDSYEQYF
CDR3 DNA: TGTGCCTGGACCGACAGCTACGAGCAGTACTTC

clone size: -
V gene: TRBV11-2
J gene: TRBJ2-7
D gene: -
CDR3 protein: CASSLEGNRRDEQYF
CDR3 DNA: TGTGCCAGCAGCTTAGAGGGAAACCGGCGGGATGAGCAGTACTTC

clone size: -
V gene: TRBV6-2/TRBV6-3
J gene: TRBJ2-5
D gene: -
CDR3 protein: CASSFLQGPMQETQYF
CDR3 DNA: TGTGCCAGCAGTTTCTTACAGGGACCTATGCAAGAGACCCAGTACTTC

clone size: -
V gene: TRBV19
J gene: TRBJ1-1
D gene: -
CDR3 protein: CASSIGGRANTEAFF
CDR3 DNA: TGTGCCAGTAGTATCGGTGGCAGGGCGAACACTGAAGCTTTCTTT

clone size: -
V gene: TRBV7-9
J gene: TRBJ2-1
D gene: -
CDR3 protein: CASSLGLVVNEQFF
CDR3 DNA: TGTGCCAGCAGCTTAGGACTCGTGGTGAATGAGCAGTTCTTC

clone size: -
V gene: TRBV6-6
J gene: TRBJ2-5
D gene: TRBD2
CDR3 protein: CASSPRLAHYEEETQYF
CDR3 DNA: TGTGCCAGCAGTCCCAGACTAGCTCACTATGAGGAAGAGACCCAGTACTTC

clone size: -
V gene: TRBV27
J gene: TRBJ2-4
D gene: TRBD2
CDR3 protein: CASSPSGYRKNIQYF
CDR3 DNA: TGTGCCAGCAGTCCTAGCGGGTATCGGAAAAACATTCAGTACTTC

clone size: -
V gene: TRBV10-3
J gene: TRBJ1-2
D gene: TRBD1
CDR3 protein: CAISELGQGGYTF
CDR3 DNA: TGTGCCATCAGTGAGCTAGGACAGGGGGGCTACACCTTC

clone size: -
V gene: TRBV29-1
J gene: TRBJ2-3
D gene: TRBD2
CDR3 protein: CSVDRTPRGGTDTQYF
CDR3 DNA: TGCAGCGTTGATAGAACACCCCGGGGGGGCACAGATACGCAGTATTTT

clone size: -
V gene: TRBV14
J gene: TRBJ2-3
D gene: -
CDR3 protein: CASSPQLDTQYF
CDR3 DNA: TGTGCCAGCAGCCCTCAACTTGATACGCAGTATTTT

clone size: -
V gene: TRBV19
J gene: TRBJ2-5
D gene: TRBD1
CDR3 protein: CASRVVGQGRETQYF
CDR3 DNA: TGTGCCAGTAGAGTGGTAGGACAGGGTCGAGAGACCCAGTACTTC

clone size: -
V gene: TRBV28
J gene: TRBJ1-1
D gene: -
CDR3 protein: CASRKQGSGTEAFF
CDR3 DNA: TGTGCCAGCAGGAAACAGGGTTCCGGCACTGAAGCTTTCTTT

clone size: -
V gene: TRBV4-1
J gene: TRBJ2-5
D gene: -
CDR3 protein: CASSQDEQGPVDHQETQYF
CDR3 DNA: TGCGCCAGCAGCCAAGATGAACAGGGACCCGTTGACCACCAAGAGACCCAGTACTTC

clone size: -
V gene: TRBV30
J gene: TRBJ2-7
D gene: TRBD1
CDR3 protein: CAWSRRQGSYEQYF
CDR3 DNA: TGTGCCTGGAGCCGGAGACAGGGATCCTACGAGCAGTACTTC

clone size: -
V gene: TRBV6-5
J gene: TRBJ2-3
D gene: TRBD1
CDR3 protein: CASSYGQGLRTQYF
CDR3 DNA: TGTGCCAGCAGTTACGGACAGGGATTAAGAACGCAGTATTTT

clone size: few
V gene: TRBV14
J gene: TRBJ1-6
D gene: -
CDR3 protein: CASSHSTGLTSPLHF
CDR3 DNA: TGTGCCAGCAGCCATTCCACAGGGCTCACTTCACCCCTCCACTTT

clone size: -
V gene: TRBV10-3
J gene: TRBJ2-7
D gene: TRBD2
CDR3 protein: CAITMGLAGANEQYF
CDR3 DNA: TGTGCCATCACAATGGGACTAGCGGGAGCCAACGAGCAGTACTTC

clone size: -
V gene: TRBV7-9
J gene: TRBJ2-5
D gene: TRBD2
CDR3 protein: CASSPGRAGVETQYF
CDR3 DNA: TGTGCCAGCAGCCCCGGTAGGGCGGGAGTAGAGACCCAGTACTTC

clone size: once
V gene: TRBV12-3/TRBV12-4
J gene: TRBJ2-7
D gene: TRBD1
CDR3 protein: CASRTGSEQYF
CDR3 DNA: TGTGCCAGCAGGACAGGGTCCGAGCAGTACTTC

clone size: -
V gene: TRBV5-1
J gene: TRBJ2-3
D gene: -
CDR3 protein: CASKTGPRRTDTQYF
CDR3 DNA: TGCGCCAGCAAGACAGGCCCAAGGCGAACAGATACGCAGTATTTT

clone size: -
V gene: TRBV18
J gene: TRBJ2-3
D gene: -
CDR3 protein: CASSPPERFSTDTQYF
CDR3 DNA: TGTGCCAGCTCACCACCGGAGCGGTTTAGCACAGATACGCAGTATTTT

clone size: -
V gene: TRBV6-6
J gene: TRBJ2-7
D gene: TRBD1
CDR3 protein: CASSYSGSAGGYEQYF
CDR3 DNA: TGTGCCAGCAGTTACTCTGGGAGTGCAGGGGGCTACGAGCAGTACTTC

clone size: once
V gene: TRBV27
J gene: TRBJ1-4
D gene: -
CDR3 protein: CACRSGGSEKLFF
CDR3 DNA: TGTGCCTGCCGGTCGGGGGGCTCTGAAAAACTGTTTTTT

clone size: -
V gene: TRBV16
J gene: TRBJ1-4
D gene: -
CDR3 protein: CASSHFNREGNEKLFF
CDR3 DNA: TGTGCCAGCAGCCACTTCAACAGGGAGGGTAATGAAAAACTGTTTTTT

clone size: -
V gene: TRBV4-1
J gene: TRBJ1-1
D gene: -
CDR3 protein: CASSQDAVGTEAFF
CDR3 DNA: TGCGCCAGCAGCCAAGATGCGGTAGGCACTGAAGCTTTCTTT

clone size: -
V gene: TRBV5-1
J gene: TRBJ2-1
D gene: TRBD2
CDR3 protein: CASSLVREGRNEQFF
CDR3 DNA: TGCGCCAGCAGCTTGGTCCGGGAGGGCCGAAATGAGCAGTTCTTC

clone size: few
V gene: TRBV5-4
J gene: TRBJ2-7
D gene: TRBD2
CDR3 protein: CASSLGSGPTYEQYF
CDR3 DNA: TGTGCCAGCAGCTTGGGTAGCGGGCCTACCTACGAGCAGTACTTC

clone size: -
V gene: TRBV18
J gene: TRBJ2-5
D gene: TRBD1
CDR3 protein: CASQPGTAEETQYF
CDR3 DNA: TGTGCCAGCCAGCCCGGGACAGCAGAAGAGACCCAGTACTTC

clone size: -
V gene: TRBV6-5
J gene: TRBJ1-5
D gene: TRBD1
CDR3 protein: CASSSGQGNRQPQHF
CDR3 DNA: TGTGCCAGCAGTTCCGGACAGGGGAATCGTCAGCCCCAGCATTTT

clone size: -
V gene: TRBV7-2
J gene: TRBJ2-7
D gene: -
CDR3 protein: CASSSGSSQYF
CDR3 DNA: TGTGCCAGCAGCTCGGGGTCGTCGCAGTACTTC

clone size: once
V gene: TRBV20-1
J gene: TRBJ2-1
D gene: TRBD2
CDR3 protein: CSASSGGYNEQFF
CDR3 DNA: TGCAGTGCTAGTTCGGGAGGCTACAATGAGCAGTTCTTC

clone size: few
V gene: TRBV28
J gene: TRBJ2-7
D gene: -
CDR3 protein: CASSRDFSYEQYF
CDR3 DNA: TGTGCCAGCAGCAGGGACTTCTCCTACGAGCAGTACTTC

clone size: -
V gene: TRBV4-1
J gene: TRBJ1-4
D gene: -
CDR3 protein: CASSQDRSTGFNEKLFF
CDR3 DNA: TGCGCCAGCAGCCAAGATCGAAGCACAGGGTTTAATGAAAAACTGTTTTTT

clone size: -
V gene: TRBV12-3/TRBV12-4
J gene: TRBJ2-7
D gene: -
CDR3 protein: CASSFGQYEQYF
CDR3 DNA: TGTGCCAGCAGTTTTGGACAGTACGAGCAGTACTTC

clone size: -
V gene: TRBV5-4
J gene: TRBJ2-3
D gene: TRBD2
CDR3 protein: CASSLLAGAPYDTQYF
CDR3 DNA: TGTGCCAGCAGCTTGCTAGCGGGGGCCCCTTACGATACGCAGTATTTT

clone size: once
V gene: TRBV11-2
J gene: TRBJ2-7
D gene: TRBD2
CDR3 protein: CATSGGVASYEQYF
CDR3 DNA: TGTGCCACTTCGGGAGGGGTGGCCTCCTACGAGCAGTACTTC

clone size: once
V gene: TRBV2
J gene: TRBJ1-6
D gene: -
CDR3 protein: CASSQGQGYNSPLHF
CDR3 DNA: TGTGCCAGCAGTCAGGGTCAGGGTTATAATTCACCCCTCCACTTT

clone size: -
V gene: TRBV12-5
J gene: TRBJ2-1
D gene: TRBD2
CDR3 protein: CASGLVGTTNNEQFF
CDR3 DNA: TGTGCTAGTGGTTTGGTGGGGACTACTAACAATGAGCAGTTCTTC

clone size: once
V gene: TRBV2
J gene: TRBJ1-2
D gene: TRBD1
CDR3 protein: CASSEGRGWTGNMFSDGGYTF
CDR3 DNA: TGTGCCAGCAGTGAAGGGCGGGGGTGGACAGGGAATATGTTCAGTGATGGAGGCTACACCTTC

clone size: -
V gene: TRBV5-1
J gene: TRBJ2-1
D gene: -
CDR3 protein: CASSLYRGNNEQFF
CDR3 DNA: TGCGCCAGCAGCCTATATAGGGGGAACAATGAGCAGTTCTTC

clone size: -
V gene: TRBV11-2
J gene: TRBJ1-3
D gene: TRBD1
CDR3 protein: CASSPTGTGNTIYF
CDR3 DNA: TGTGCCAGCAGCCCGACAGGGACTGGAAACACCATATATTTT

clone size: -
V gene: TRBV7-3
J gene: TRBJ2-2
D gene: -
CDR3 protein: CASSLSARGTTGELFF
CDR3 DNA: TGTGCCAGCAGCTTATCAGCCAGGGGCACCACCGGGGAGCTGTTTTTT

clone size: -
V gene: TRBV25-1
J gene: TRBJ1-6
D gene: TRBD1
CDR3 protein: CASSGDRVNSPLHF
CDR3 DNA: TGTGCCAGCAGTGGTGACAGGGTTAATTCACCCCTCCACTTT

clone size: -
V gene: TRBV5-1
J gene: TRBJ2-5
D gene: TRBD1
CDR3 protein: CASSLYGTEQETQYF
CDR3 DNA: TGCGCCAGCAGCCTTTACGGGACAGAACAAGAGACCCAGTACTTC

clone size: -
V gene: TRBV6-5
J gene: TRBJ1-5
D gene: -
CDR3 protein: CASSTGYSNQPQHF
CDR3 DNA: TGTGCCAGCAGCACAGGGTATAGCAATCAGCCCCAGCATTTT

clone size: few
V gene: TRBV5-4
J gene: TRBJ2-2
D gene: TRBD1
CDR3 protein: CASSHTGTGNTGELFF
CDR3 DNA: TGTGCCAGCAGCCATACCGGGACAGGGAACACCGGGGAGCTGTTTTTT

clone size: once
V gene: TRBV6-5
J gene: TRBJ1-2
D gene: -
CDR3 protein: CASGEIYGYTF
CDR3 DNA: TGTGCCAGCGGAGAAATCTATGGCTACACCTTC

clone size: few
V gene: TRBV5-6
J gene: TRBJ2-3
D gene: TRBD1
CDR3 protein: CASSSQGAGTDTQYF
CDR3 DNA: TGTGCCAGCAGCTCACAGGGGGCCGGAACAGATACGCAGTATTTT

clone size: -
V gene: TRBV10-3
J gene: TRBJ2-6
D gene: TRBD2
CDR3 protein: CAITPGGVSGANVLTF
CDR3 DNA: TGTGCCATCACTCCCGGGGGGGTCTCTGGGGCCAACGTCCTGACTTTC

clone size: -
V gene: TRBV6-2/TRBV6-3
J gene: TRBJ2-3
D gene: -
CDR3 protein: CASSRTGEGTDTQYF
CDR3 DNA: TGTGCCAGCAGCCGAACAGGGGAGGGCACAGATACGCAGTATTTT

clone size: -
V gene: TRBV6-6
J gene: TRBJ1-5
D gene: -
CDR3 protein: CASSYPGGDQPQHF
CDR3 DNA: TGTGCCAGCAGTTACCCCGGGGGGGATCAGCCCCAGCATTTT